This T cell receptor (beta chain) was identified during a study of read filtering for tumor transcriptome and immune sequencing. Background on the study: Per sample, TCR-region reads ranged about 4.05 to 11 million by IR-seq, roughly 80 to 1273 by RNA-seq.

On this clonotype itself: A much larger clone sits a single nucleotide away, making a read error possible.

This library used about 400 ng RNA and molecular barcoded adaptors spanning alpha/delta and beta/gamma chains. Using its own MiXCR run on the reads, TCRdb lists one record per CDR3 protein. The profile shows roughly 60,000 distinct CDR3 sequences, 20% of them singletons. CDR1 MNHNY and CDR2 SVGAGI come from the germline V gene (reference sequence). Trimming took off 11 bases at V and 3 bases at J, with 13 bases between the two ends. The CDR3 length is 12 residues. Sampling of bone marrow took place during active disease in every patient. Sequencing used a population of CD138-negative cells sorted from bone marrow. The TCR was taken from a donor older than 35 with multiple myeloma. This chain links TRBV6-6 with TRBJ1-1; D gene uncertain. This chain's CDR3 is CAGGWVDTEAFF. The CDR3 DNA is TGTGCCGGCGGGTGGGTTGACACTGAAGCTTTCTTT.